The next 23 T cell receptor beta chains were all read from a single sample in a study of CD8+ T cells in alopecia areata listed by TCRdb under 2018. Receptors were amplified or captured by the immunoSEQ multiplex PCR assay. For TCR sequencing, RNA was extracted from every sample and reverse transcribed into cDNA to serve as template. Held by TCRdb, this immuneACCESS table contains in-frame sequences only and omits some clones. Under half of the omission traces to an unresolved V gene where checked; the cause of the rest is unknown. This sample has some 6,000 clones in the table, none counted a single time. 20% to 30% of the sample rests with the top ten. Taken with the paper, the label for time point translates to: mouse skin 6 weeks after grafting, around onset of hair loss. The source material was skin, sampled at week 6. These receptor sequences come from a C3H/HeJ mouse with alopecia areata. In terms of MHC, this strain is H2-k.

There are a few counts of this clone. Given a far larger clone just one base away, this is likely a sequencing read error. The gene symbols are mouse symbols. The CDR3 end is not reached by the read, which stops 4 residues before it; the germline J gene fills it in. The chain couples TRBV24 to TRBJ2-5; D may be TRBD1 (5 bases). Per germline, CDR1 KGHTA and CDR2 FRNEEI. The CDR3 totals 11 residues. The sequenced part of the CDR3 DNA is TGTGCCAGCAGTCCAGGGGAC. It encodes CASSPGD. The full CDR3 is CASSPGDTQYF.

Ten or more counts support this clone. Mouse gene names and germline throughout. The read falls 4 residues short of the CDR3 end, and the missing part is taken from the germline J gene. This chain connects TRBV31 to TRBJ2-5; 11 bases line up with TRBD1. CDR1 GKSSPN and CDR2 SITVG come from the germline V gene. CDR3 length: 13 amino acids. The CDR3 spells CAWSGQGADTQYF. CDR3 bases read: TGTGCCTGGAGTGGACAGGGGGCCGAC.

There are a few counts of this clone. These gene names are mouse names. The sequence runs out 4 residues before the end of the CDR3; the remainder is reconstructed from the germline J gene. V and J are TRBV13-3 and TRBJ2-1, with 7 bases fitting TRBD2. CDR1 is NNHDY and CDR2 is SYVADS in the germline V gene. Trimming removed 5 bases from V and 1 base from J; junction bases left unmatched: 6. The CDR3 consists of 15 residues. CDR3 protein: CASRTWGRNYAEQFF. The covered CDR3 bases are TGTGCCAGCAGAACCTGGGGGAGGAACTATGCT.

Note on this clone: Mouse gene names and germline throughout. Read data end 4 residues before the CDR3 end; the end is taken from the germline J gene. The gene calls are TRBV3 and TRBJ2-1; TRBD1 aligns across 10 bases. Trimming cost V 5 bases and J 1 base; bases outside gene matches: 2. There are 15 residues in the CDR3. Germline V gene lookup returns CDR1 SNHLY and CDR2 FYNGKV (reference sequence). This CDR3 reads CASSAGQGNYAEQFF. The CDR3 bases that were read are TGTGCCAGCAGCGCGGGACAGGGGAACTATGCT. The variable domain in full, with the rest retrieved from reference TRBV3 and TRBJ2-1, is GPKVLQIPSHQIIDMGQMVTLNCDPVSNHLYFYWYKQILGQQMEFLVNFYNGKVMEKSKLFKDQFSVERPDGSYFTLKIQPTALEDSAVYFCASSAGQGNYAEQFFGPGTRLTVL.

In regard to this clone: Genes and germline are mouse. The read is 4 residues too short to cover the CDR3 end, so that end is filled in from the germline J gene. The chain uses TRBV19 and TRBJ2-5; D unclear. In germline, CDR1 is FNHDT, CDR2 SITEND (reference sequence). The CDR3 loop spans 12 amino acids. CDR3 region: CASSIMGDTQYF. The covered CDR3 bases are TGTGCCAGCAGTATAATGGGAGAC.

In this sample, this clone turned up a few times. Mouse gene names apply. The read ends 4 residues early relative to the CDR3; the germline J gene fills the gap. The chain carries TRBV13-2 and TRBJ2-7; 8 nucleotides match TRBD2. The V gene's germline CDR1 is NNHNN and CDR2 SYGAGS (reference sequence). This CDR3 is 14 amino acids long. V lost 0 bases and J lost 3; bases outside the gene matches: 2. CDR3 bases read: TGTGCCAGCGGTGATGTTGGGGGGGTCTAT. Translation gives CASGDVGGVY. The full CDR3 protein is CASGDVGGVYEQYF.

This clone occurred a few times. Mouse gene names and germline throughout. The CDR3 is cut off 4 residues early in the read; its end comes from the germline J gene. The chain carries TRBV13-3 and TRBJ2-2, with D uncertain. This CDR3 has 14 residues. CDR1 is NNHDY and CDR2 is SYVADS in the germline V gene. Trimming removed 2 bases from V and 1 base from J, with 6 bases in between. CDR3 DNA (partial): TGTGCCAGCAGTGAAAAGGGAAACACCGGG. This codes for CASSEKGNTG. The whole CDR3 protein reads CASSEKGNTGQLYF.

In this sample, this clone turned up many times. Gene names and germline match the mouse. The CDR3 is cut off 4 residues early in the read; its end comes from the germline J gene. This chain joins TRBV29 and TRBJ2-1, with 9 bases identical to TRBD1. V shed 6 bases and J 4 bases; nucleotides not matched to a gene: 4. This CDR3 spans 14 amino acids. Germline-derived CDR1 and CDR2 are MSHET and SYDVDS. CDR3: CASSPGTGYAEQFF. The part of the CDR3 DNA that was read is TGTGCTAGCAGCCCCGGGACAGGGTATGCT.

Only a few counts were recorded for this clone. The germline and genes are mouse ones. This CDR3 reads CASGDPGLGYEQYF. The covered CDR3 bases are TGTGCCAGCGGTGACCCGGGACTGGGGTAT. The chain is built from TRBV13-2 and TRBJ2-7; 10 positions agree with TRBD2. The read terminates 4 residues before the CDR3 end, so the remaining end is supplied by the germline J gene. The CDR3 runs to 14 residues. Germline V CDR1 and CDR2: NNHNN, SYGAGS (reference sequence).

A few counts support this clone. All gene names here are mouse names. The read ends 4 residues early relative to the CDR3; the germline J gene fills the gap. The chain is built from TRBV5 and TRBJ2-1, with TRBD1 matching 10 bases. CDR1 and CDR2 (germline): LGHNA, YNLKQL (reference sequence). With 2 bases clipped from V and 4 bases from J, the junction kept 2 bases outside the gene matches. The CDR3 loop spans 15 amino acids. The DNA read from the CDR3 is TGTGCCAGCAGCCAACCGGGACAGGGGTATGCT. Its translation is CASSQPGQGYA. In full, the CDR3 reads CASSQPGQGYAEQFF.

The table lists this clone with a few counts. Gene names follow the mouse nomenclature. The read comes to an end 4 residues before the CDR3 does, leaving the germline J gene to fill in the end. The chain joins TRBV31 to TRBJ2-1; tentative D call: TRBD2 (5 bases). CDR3 size: 14 residues. Germline lookup yields CDR1 GKSSPN and CDR2 SITVG. The V end was cut by 1 base, the J end by 1 base, with 8 bases between. The sequenced part of the CDR3 DNA is TGTGCCTGGAGTCCGCCTGGGAACTATGCT. This encodes CAWSPPGNYA. The whole CDR3 is CAWSPPGNYAEQFF. The full variable domain, completed using reference TRBV31 and TRBJ2-1, is AQTIHQWPVAEIKAVGSPLSLGCTIKGKSSPNLYWYWQATGGTLQQLFYSITVGQVESVVQLNLSASRPKDDQFILSTEKLLLSHSGFYLCAWSPPGNYAEQFFGPGTRLTVL.

This clone has a handful of counts. The listed genes are named as in mouse. The CDR3 end falls 4 residues outside the read, so it is completed with the germline J gene. This chain uses TRBV3 with TRBJ2-5, with 8 nucleotides matching TRBD2. Germline CDR1 is SNHLY and CDR2 is FYNGKV (reference sequence). Trimming cost V 5 bases and J 0 bases; bases outside gene matches: 4. The CDR3 is 15 residues long. The sequenced CDR3 bases are TGTGCCAGCAGCCTCCGACTGGGGAACCAAGAC. Its protein product is CASSLRLGNQD. The whole CDR3 region reads CASSLRLGNQDTQYF.

This clone was detected many times. Gene names are the mouse ones. The missing CDR3 end, 4 residues past where the read stops, is filled in from the germline J gene. The chain uses TRBV5 and TRBJ2-1; perhaps TRBD1 as D (6 bases). The CDR3 totals 14 residues. The germline CDR1 and CDR2 sequences are LGHNA and YNLKQL (reference sequence). CDR3 amino acids: CASSQQGIGAEQFF. The DNA read from the CDR3 is TGTGCCAGCAGCCAACAGGGGATTGGGGCT.

The sample holds many counts of this clone. The gene names here belong to mouse. The read ends 4 residues before the CDR3 terminus; that terminus is restored from the germline J gene. This chain connects TRBV13-2 to TRBJ2-1; 8 bases map to TRBD2. Per germline, CDR1 NNHNN and CDR2 SYGAGS (reference sequence). The CDR3 totals 16 residues. V shed 0 bases, J shed 1 base, and the junction held 3 bases outside the gene matches. The sequenced CDR3 bases are TGTGCCAGCGGTGATGCGGCTGGGGGGAACTATGCT. Amino acid sequence: CASGDAAGGNYA. The full CDR3 reads CASGDAAGGNYAEQFF.

This clone was found many times. Mouse gene names and germline throughout. Coverage ceases 4 residues before the CDR3 finishes, and the germline J gene fills in the end. The chain carries TRBV13-1 and TRBJ1-2; D uncertain. Germline V gene lookup returns CDR1 NSHNY and CDR2 SYGAGN. The CDR3 loop spans 15 amino acids. Trimming stripped 0 bases from V and 2 bases from J, with 11 bases between. The CDR3 bases that were read are TGTGCCAGCAGTGATGGGCAGGCTATTAACTCC. Its translation: CASSDGQAINS. From start to end, the CDR3 is CASSDGQAINSDYTF.

The table lists this clone with many counts. Gene names and germline match the mouse. The sequence runs out 4 residues before the end of the CDR3; the remainder is reconstructed from the germline J gene. The chain employs TRBV16 and TRBJ2-7, with no clear D. This CDR3 comprises 11 residues. CDR1 is SGHSA and CDR2 is FRNQAP in the germline V gene. Incomplete CDR3 DNA: TGTGCAAGCAGCGCAGGATAT. Translation gives CASSAGY. The complete CDR3 reads CASSAGYEQYF.

This clone occurred many times. Here the gene names and germline are mouse. The CDR3 goes on 4 residues after the read ends, and that part is filled in from the germline J gene. This rearrangement joins TRBV19 to TRBJ2-7; possibly TRBD1 for D (5 bases). Trimming left V 5 bases short and J 3 bases short, with 9 bases between. The length of the CDR3 is 12 residues. CDR1 and CDR2 (germline): FNHDT, SITEND (reference sequence). CDR3 DNA, as far as it was read: TGTGCCAGCAGCCTGACAGACTAT. This translates into CASSLTDY. The CDR3, in full, reads CASSLTDYEQYF.

Notes on this clone: These gene names are mouse names. With the read ending 4 residues before the CDR3 end, the germline J gene is used to fill in that end. The chain carries TRBV13-2 and TRBJ2-7; 11 nucleotides match TRBD2. CDR1 NNHNN and CDR2 SYGAGS come from the germline V gene (reference sequence). The CDR3 length is 16 residues. V was clipped by 1 base and J by 0 bases; unmatched bases: 3. CDR3 protein: CASGDRLGGASYEQYF. The DNA read from the CDR3 is TGTGCCAGCGGTGATCGACTGGGGGGGGCCTCCTAT.

This clone occurred many times. Mouse gene names apply. Coverage ceases 4 residues before the CDR3 finishes, and the germline J gene fills in the end. The chain carries TRBV13-1 and TRBJ2-5; 10 positions agree with TRBD1. This CDR3 is 15 amino acids long. Germline CDR1 and CDR2: NSHNY and SYGAGN. CDR3 bases read: TGTGCCAGCAGTGATGCTTGGGACAGGGGAGAC. Protein product: CASSDAWDRGD. The whole CDR3 reads CASSDAWDRGDTQYF.

This clone was observed many times. The gene names here belong to mouse. The read terminates 4 residues ahead of where the CDR3 ends, so the germline J gene completes it. The rearrangement links TRBV13-2 to TRBJ2-1; weak D call: TRBD2 (5 bases). Germline assignment: CDR1 NNHNN and CDR2 SYGAGS (reference sequence). This CDR3 has 14 amino acids. The V end was cut by 3 bases, the J end by 2 bases, with 9 bases between. CDR3 DNA, as far as it was read: TGTGCCAGCGGTGGGACTCCGGACTATGCT. Amino acid sequence: CASGGTPDYA. The whole CDR3 region reads CASGGTPDYAEQFF.

This clone was observed at least ten times. Gene names follow the mouse nomenclature. The read finishes 4 residues shy of the CDR3 end, and the germline J gene is used to complete it. The rearrangement links TRBV1 to TRBJ1-2, with TRBD1 as a possible D gene (5 bases). The CDR3 runs to 15 residues. V was shortened by 0 bases and J by 0 bases, with 8 bases between the two germline ends. Germline CDR1 NSQYPW, CDR2 LRSPGD (reference sequence). The CDR3 region is CTCSADLGANSDYTF. The CDR3 bases that were read are TGCACCTGCAGTGCAGATTTAGGGGCAAACTCC.

Comment on this clone: Gene names denote mouse genes. The CDR3 end falls 4 residues outside the read, so it is completed with the germline J gene. The chain employs TRBV19 and TRBJ2-1; tentatively, D is TRBD1 (5 bases). Trimming left V 2 bases short and J 3 bases short, with 6 bases between. Germline V gene sequence: CDR1 FNHDT, CDR2 SITEND (reference sequence). The CDR3 sequence is 13 residues long. CDR3 protein: CASSMTVYAEQFF. CDR3 bases read: TGTGCCAGCAGTATGACAGTCTATGCT.

This clone was detected only a few times. Gene and germline names: mouse. The CDR3 sequence is CTCSARLGNQDTQYF. The sequenced CDR3 bases are TGCACCTGCAGTGCAAGACTGGGGAACCAAGAC. The rearrangement links TRBV1 to TRBJ2-5, with 8 bases lining up with TRBD2. The read halts 4 residues ahead of the CDR3 end, with the missing end drawn from the germline J gene. The V gene end was trimmed by 2 bases and the J gene end by 0 bases; junction bases not matched to a gene: 1. This CDR3 is built from 15 residues. Germline values: CDR1 NSQYPW, CDR2 LRSPGD (reference sequence).